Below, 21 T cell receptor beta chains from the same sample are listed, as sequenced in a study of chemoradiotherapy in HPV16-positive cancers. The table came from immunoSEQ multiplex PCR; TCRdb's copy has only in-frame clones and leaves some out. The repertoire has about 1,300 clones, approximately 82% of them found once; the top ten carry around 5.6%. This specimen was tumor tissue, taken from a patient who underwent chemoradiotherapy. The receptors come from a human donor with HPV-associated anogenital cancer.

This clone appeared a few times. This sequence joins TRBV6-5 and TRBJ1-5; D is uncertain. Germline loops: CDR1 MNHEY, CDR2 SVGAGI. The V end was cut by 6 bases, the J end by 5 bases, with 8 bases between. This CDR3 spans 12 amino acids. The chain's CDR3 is CASRDGDQPQHF. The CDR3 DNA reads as TGTGCCAGCAGGGATGGAGATCAGCCCCAGCATTTT.

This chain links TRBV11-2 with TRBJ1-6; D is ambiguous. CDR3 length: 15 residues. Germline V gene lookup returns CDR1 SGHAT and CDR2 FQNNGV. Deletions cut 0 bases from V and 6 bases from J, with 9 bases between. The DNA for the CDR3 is TGTGCCAGCAGCTTAGATCCCAGCTTTAATTCACCCCTCCACTTT. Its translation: CASSLDPSFNSPLHF.

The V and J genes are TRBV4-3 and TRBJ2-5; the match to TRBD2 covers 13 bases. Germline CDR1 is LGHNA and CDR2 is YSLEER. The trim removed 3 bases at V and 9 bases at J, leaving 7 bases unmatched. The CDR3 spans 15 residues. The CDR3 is CASSQLLAGGAAQYF. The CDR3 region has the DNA TGCGCCAGCAGCCAGTTACTAGCGGGGGGGGCGGCCCAGTACTTC.

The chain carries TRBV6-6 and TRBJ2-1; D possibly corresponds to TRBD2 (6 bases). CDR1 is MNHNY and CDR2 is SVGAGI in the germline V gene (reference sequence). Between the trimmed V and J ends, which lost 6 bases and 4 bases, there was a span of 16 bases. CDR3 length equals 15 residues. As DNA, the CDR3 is TGTGCCAGCAGCCCCGGGCAGGCGGGGTACAATGAGCAGTTCTTC. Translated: CASSPGQAGYNEQFF.

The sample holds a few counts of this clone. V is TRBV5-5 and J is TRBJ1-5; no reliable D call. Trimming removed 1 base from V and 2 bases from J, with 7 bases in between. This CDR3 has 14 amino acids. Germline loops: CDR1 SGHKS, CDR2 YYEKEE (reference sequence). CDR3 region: CASSLRDGNQPQHF. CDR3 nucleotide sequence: TGTGCCAGCAGCTTGAGGGATGGCAATCAGCCCCAGCATTTT.

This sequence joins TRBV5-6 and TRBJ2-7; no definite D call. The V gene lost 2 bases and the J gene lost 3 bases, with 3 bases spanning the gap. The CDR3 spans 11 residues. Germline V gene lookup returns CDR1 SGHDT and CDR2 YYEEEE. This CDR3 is CASSLNYEQYV. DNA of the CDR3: TGTGCCAGCAGCTTAAACTACGAGCAGTACGTC.

The CDR3 region is CASSAEGRGWGEQFF. The CDR3 region has the DNA TGCGCCAGCAGCGCCGAGGGGAGGGGTTGGGGTGAGCAGTTCTTC. The chain carries TRBV5-1 and TRBJ2-1; 7 bases match TRBD2. Germline CDR1 is SGHRS and CDR2 is YFSETQ. The CDR3 contains 15 residues. Trimming removed 4 bases from V and 9 bases from J; junction bases left unmatched: 13.

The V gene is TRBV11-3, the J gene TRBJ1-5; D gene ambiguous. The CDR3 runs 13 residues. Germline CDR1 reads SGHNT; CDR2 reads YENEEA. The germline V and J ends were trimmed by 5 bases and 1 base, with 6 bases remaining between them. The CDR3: CASSAQSNQPQHF. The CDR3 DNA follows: TGTGCCAGCAGCGCACAGAGCAATCAGCCCCAGCATTTT.

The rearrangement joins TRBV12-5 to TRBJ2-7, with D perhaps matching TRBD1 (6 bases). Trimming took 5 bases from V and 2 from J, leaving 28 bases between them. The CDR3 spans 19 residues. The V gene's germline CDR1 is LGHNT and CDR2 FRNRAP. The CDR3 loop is CASGPQTGETPNRTYEQYV. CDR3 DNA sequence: TGTGCTAGTGGTCCTCAGACAGGTGAAACTCCTAACCGGACCTACGAGCAGTACGTC.

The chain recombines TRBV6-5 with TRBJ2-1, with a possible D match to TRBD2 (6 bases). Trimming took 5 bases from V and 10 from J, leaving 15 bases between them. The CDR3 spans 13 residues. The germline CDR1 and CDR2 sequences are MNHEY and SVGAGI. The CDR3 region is CASSPLSGPEQFF. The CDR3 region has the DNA TGTGCCAGCAGTCCCCTTAGCGGACCAGAGCAGTTCTTC.

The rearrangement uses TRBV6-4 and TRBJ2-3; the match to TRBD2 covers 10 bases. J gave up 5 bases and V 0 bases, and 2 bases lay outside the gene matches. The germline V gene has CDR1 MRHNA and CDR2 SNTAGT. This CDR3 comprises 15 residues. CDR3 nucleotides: TGTGCCAGCAGTGACTCGGCTAGCGGGAGAGATACGCAGTATTTT. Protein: CASSDSASGRDTQYF.

The CDR3 reads CASSLGTTYGYTF. In nucleotides, the CDR3 is TGTGCCAGCAGCTTAGGGACAACATATGGCTACACCTTC. The chain links TRBV11-2 to TRBJ1-2; D might be TRBD1 (5 bases). The V gene lost 1 base and the J gene lost 5 bases, with 8 bases spanning the gap. Germline CDR1 SGHAT, CDR2 FQNNGV. The CDR3 runs to 13 residues.

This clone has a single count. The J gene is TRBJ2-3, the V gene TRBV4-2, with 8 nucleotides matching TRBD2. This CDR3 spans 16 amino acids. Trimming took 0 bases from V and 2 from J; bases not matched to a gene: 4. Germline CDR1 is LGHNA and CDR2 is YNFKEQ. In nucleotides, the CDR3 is TGTGCCAGCAGCCAAGATCCGGGGGGGGCCACAGATACGCAGTATTTT. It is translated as CASSQDPGGATDTQYF.

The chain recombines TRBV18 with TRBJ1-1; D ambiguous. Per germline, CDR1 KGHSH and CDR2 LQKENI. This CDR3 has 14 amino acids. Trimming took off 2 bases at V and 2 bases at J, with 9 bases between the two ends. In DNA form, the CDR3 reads TGTGCCAGCTCACCAGGCAGGTTAAACACTGAAGCTTTCTTT. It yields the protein CASSPGRLNTEAFF.

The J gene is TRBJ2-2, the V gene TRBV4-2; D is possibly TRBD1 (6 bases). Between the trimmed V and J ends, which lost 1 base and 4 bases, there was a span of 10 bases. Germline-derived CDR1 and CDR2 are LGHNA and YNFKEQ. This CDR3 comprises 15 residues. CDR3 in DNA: TGTGCCAGCAGCCAAGCGACAGGACGCACCGGGGAGCTGTTTTTT. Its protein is CASSQATGRTGELFF.

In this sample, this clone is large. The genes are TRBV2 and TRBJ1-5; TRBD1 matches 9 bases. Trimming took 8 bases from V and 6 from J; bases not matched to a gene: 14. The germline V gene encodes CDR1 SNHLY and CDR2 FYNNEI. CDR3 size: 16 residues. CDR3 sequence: CASGPPTGGLFQPQHF. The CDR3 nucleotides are TGTGCCAGCGGACCGCCCACAGGGGGCTTGTTTCAGCCCCAGCATTTT.

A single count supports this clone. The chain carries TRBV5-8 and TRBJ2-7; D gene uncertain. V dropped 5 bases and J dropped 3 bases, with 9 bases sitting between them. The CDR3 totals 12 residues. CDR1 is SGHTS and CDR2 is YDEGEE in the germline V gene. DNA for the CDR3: TGTGCCAGCAGTTATGACCGCTACGAGCAGTACGTC. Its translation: CASSYDRYEQYV.

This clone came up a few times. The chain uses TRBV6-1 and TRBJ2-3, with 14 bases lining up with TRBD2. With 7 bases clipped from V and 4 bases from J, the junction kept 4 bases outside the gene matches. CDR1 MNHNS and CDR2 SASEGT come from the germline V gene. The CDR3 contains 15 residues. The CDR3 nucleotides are TGTGCCAGCATTCGGACTAGCGGGGGGCCAGATACGCAGTATTTT. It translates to CASIRTSGGPDTQYF.

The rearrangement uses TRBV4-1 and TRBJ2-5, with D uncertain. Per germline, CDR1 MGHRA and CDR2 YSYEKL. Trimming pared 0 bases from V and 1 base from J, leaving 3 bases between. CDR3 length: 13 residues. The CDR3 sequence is CASSQDFQETQYF. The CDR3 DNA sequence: TGCGCCAGCAGCCAAGACTTCCAAGAGACCCAGTACTTC.

The CDR3 is CASSALAGEVETQYF. CDR3 coding DNA: TGTGCCAGCAGTGCGCTAGCGGGAGAAGTAGAGACCCAGTACTTC. V and J are TRBV6-1 and TRBJ2-5; 10 bases agree with TRBD2. This CDR3 has 15 residues. Germline V gives CDR1 MNHNS, CDR2 SASEGT. Trimming took 4 bases from V and 4 from J; bases not matched to a gene: 6.

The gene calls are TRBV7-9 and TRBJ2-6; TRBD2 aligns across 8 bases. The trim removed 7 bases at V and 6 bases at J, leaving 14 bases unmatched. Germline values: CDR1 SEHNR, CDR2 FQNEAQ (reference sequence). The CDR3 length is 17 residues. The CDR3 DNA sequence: TGTGCCAGCACTCGACGGGTCGGGGGGGCCGCGGCCAACGTCCTGACTTTC. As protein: CASTRRVGGAAANVLTF.